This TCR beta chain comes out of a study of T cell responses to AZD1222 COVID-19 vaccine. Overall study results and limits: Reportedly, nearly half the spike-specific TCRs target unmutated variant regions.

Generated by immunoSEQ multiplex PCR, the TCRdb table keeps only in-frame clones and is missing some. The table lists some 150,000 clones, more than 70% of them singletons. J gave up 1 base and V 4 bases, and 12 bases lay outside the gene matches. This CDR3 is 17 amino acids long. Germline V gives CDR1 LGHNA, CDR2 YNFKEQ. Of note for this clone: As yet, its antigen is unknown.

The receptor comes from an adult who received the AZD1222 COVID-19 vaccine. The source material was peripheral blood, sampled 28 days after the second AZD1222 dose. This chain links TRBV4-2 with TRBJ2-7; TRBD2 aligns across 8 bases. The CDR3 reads CASSPPNGGEGSYEQYF. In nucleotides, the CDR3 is TGTGCCAGCAGCCCCCCGAACGGGGGGGAAGGGTCCTACGAGCAGTACTTC.